Presented here are 27 T cell receptor beta chains from one specimen sequenced in a study of cytomegalovirus exposure and HLA in healthy donors. TCRdb's table, derived via immunoSEQ multiplex PCR, lists solely in-frame clones and lacks some. The sample has around 130,000 clones; about nine tenths are singletons. Sequencing used PBMCs. These receptor sequences come from a man younger than 40 in good health and CMV-seronegative.

The chain carries TRBV6-4 and TRBJ2-1; 8 bases fit TRBD2. CDR1 and CDR2 (germline): MRHNA, SNTAGT. This CDR3 comprises 16 residues. V trimming: 5 bases; J trimming: 7 bases; junction bases outside the gene matches: 13. DNA of the CDR3: TGTGCCAGCAGTCGAACTAGCGGCCCCCTGGGAAATGAGCAGTTCTTC. Amino acid sequence: CASSRTSGPLGNEQFF.

The chain joins TRBV19 to TRBJ1-1; D possibly corresponds to TRBD1 (6 bases). There are 16 residues in the CDR3. V was pared by 5 bases and J by 1 base, with 17 bases between. CDR1 LNHDA and CDR2 SQIVND come from the germline V gene (reference sequence). CDR3 in DNA: TGTGCCAGTAGTCCCCTTCCAACAGGGACGAACACTGAAGCTTTCTTT. This sequence encodes CASSPLPTGTNTEAFF.

Note on this clone: The junction and the germline gene differ at one end; a read error may be behind it. The V and J genes are TRBV5-1 and TRBJ2-2, with TRBD2 identical over 8 bases. The V gene's germline CDR1 is SGHRS and CDR2 YFSETQ. CDR3 size: 14 residues. The CDR3 sequence: CASRLAGGTGELFF. CDR3 bases: TGCGCCAGCAGATTGGCGGGAGGCACCGGGGAGCTGTTTTTT.

The V and J genes are TRBV5-6 and TRBJ2-1; 12 bases are shared with TRBD2. CDR3 length: 18 residues. Germline values: CDR1 SGHDT, CDR2 YYEEEE. The V gene end was trimmed by 0 bases and the J gene end by 4 bases; junction bases not matched to a gene: 8. The CDR3 DNA sequence: TGTGCCAGCAGCTTGGAGGTCGCTAGCGGGAGGGGGTACAATGAGCAGTTCTTC. This encodes CASSLEVASGRGYNEQFF. Supplemented by reference TRBV5-6 and TRBJ2-1, the full variable domain reads DAGVTQSPTHLIKTRGQQVTLRCSPKSGHDTVSWYQQALGQGPQFIFQYYEEEERQRGNFPDRFSGHQFPNYSSELNVNALLLGDSALYLCASSLEVASGRGYNEQFFGPGTRLTVL.

V gene TRBV7-2 combines with J gene TRBJ2-1; 9 bases are a match to TRBD2. CDR3 size: 16 residues. Germline loops: CDR1 SGHTA, CDR2 FQGNSA. With V trimmed by 0 bases and J by 10 bases, 10 bases remained unmatched. The DNA of the CDR3 is TGTGCCAGCAGCTTAGCGCAATTAGCGGGAGCACAGGAGCAGTTCTTC. Its protein is CASSLAQLAGAQEQFF. Together with reference TRBV7-2 and TRBJ2-1, the CDR3 gives the full variable domain: GAGVSQSPSNKVTEKGKDVELRCDPISGHTALYWYRQSLGQGLEFLIYFQGNSAPDKSGLPSDRFSAERTGGSVSTLTIQRTQQEDSAVYLCASSLAQLAGAQEQFFGPGTRLTVL.

This sequence joins TRBV11-3 and TRBJ2-7; the match to TRBD2 covers 9 bases. Looked up from germline, CDR1 is SGHNT and CDR2 is YENEEA. V was clipped by 6 bases and J by 2 bases; unmatched bases: 5. This CDR3 is 14 amino acids long. The CDR3 loop reads CASSYSGRPYEQYF. The CDR3 nucleotides read TGTGCCAGCAGTTATAGCGGGAGACCCTACGAGCAGTACTTC.

The gene calls are TRBV15 and TRBJ2-5; tentative D call: TRBD2 (6 bases). V shed 0 bases and J shed 5 bases, with 19 bases lying between them. From germline, CDR1 is LNHNV and CDR2 YYDKDF (reference sequence). The CDR3 totals 17 residues. The CDR3 DNA sequence: TGTGCCACCAGCAGAGAGGTGGGTACAGGCGGGGAGGAGACCCAGTACTTC. Translated, it gives CATSREVGTGGEETQYF.

The V and J genes are TRBV19 and TRBJ1-5; TRBD1 might be the D (5 bases). The CDR3 loop spans 15 amino acids. Germline CDR1 LNHDA, CDR2 SQIVND (reference sequence). The ends were cut back, 1 base at V and 6 bases at J, with 13 bases in the middle. Here the CDR3 DNA reads TGTGCCAGTAGTATAGGTGGGGGGTTAGGTCAGCCCCAGCATTTT. It encodes CASSIGGGLGQPQHF.

This rearrangement joins TRBV7-9 to TRBJ2-3; no clear D. Germline V gene lookup returns CDR1 SEHNR and CDR2 FQNEAQ (reference sequence). The CDR3 has 13 amino acids. V lost 2 bases and J lost 1, with 4 bases in between. Here the CDR3 DNA reads TGTGCCAGCAGCTTACTCGGCACAGATACGCAGTATTTT. It is translated as CASSLLGTDTQYF.

The gene calls are TRBV7-9 and TRBJ2-7; D is unresolved. This CDR3 is 13 amino acids long. From germline, CDR1 is SEHNR and CDR2 FQNEAQ (reference sequence). V shed 2 bases and J shed 2 bases, with 7 bases lying between them. CDR3 DNA sequence: TGTGCCAGCAGCTTAAGCCTAGCCTACGAGCAGTACTTC. It codes for CASSLSLAYEQYF.

The rearrangement uses TRBV5-1 and TRBJ2-2; TRBD2 is a possible D gene (6 bases). The CDR3 length is 13 residues. Per germline, CDR1 SGHRS and CDR2 YFSETQ. V was clipped by 4 bases and J by 8 bases, with 12 bases between them. The CDR3 sequence: CASSPRREGELFF. Here the CDR3 DNA reads TGCGCCAGCAGCCCCCGGAGGGAGGGGGAGCTGTTTTTT. Based on the CDR3 plus reference TRBV5-1 and TRBJ2-2, the full variable domain is KAGVTQTPRYLIKTRGQQVTLSCSPISGHRSVSWYQQTPGQGLQFLFEYFSETQRNKGNFPGRFSGRQFSNSRSEMNVSTLELGDSALYLCASSPRREGELFFGEGSRLTVL.

This clone was recorded only once. The rearrangement links TRBV6-1 to TRBJ1-1; 8 nucleotides line up with TRBD1. Trimming cost V 4 bases and J 1 base; bases outside gene matches: 2. The germline CDR1 and CDR2 sequences are MNHNS and SASEGT. The CDR3 sequence is 14 residues long. CDR3 region: CASSGGQGNTEAFF. The CDR3 DNA reads as TGTGCCAGCAGTGGAGGACAGGGGAACACTGAAGCTTTCTTT.

The chain links TRBV10-3 to TRBJ2-7, with D unclear. CDR1 and CDR2 (germline): ENHRY, SYGVKD. The CDR3 spans 12 residues. V was shortened by 5 bases and J by 0 bases, with 5 bases between the two germline ends. CDR3 DNA: TGTGCCATCAGTAGCCTCTCCTACGAGCAGTACTTC. This gives the protein CAISSLSYEQYF.

The rearrangement joins TRBV27 to TRBJ1-5; D unclear. V lost 4 bases, J lost 9 bases, and 22 bases lay in between. The germline V gene encodes CDR1 MNHEY and CDR2 SMNVEV (reference sequence). CDR3 length: 16 residues. CDR3 in amino acids: CASSSIDRVPMRPQHF. CDR3 nucleotide sequence: TGTGCCAGCAGTTCTATCGACCGGGTCCCTATGCGGCCCCAGCATTTT.

This clone has just one count. The chain couples TRBV30 to TRBJ2-7; D is perhaps TRBD2 (5 bases). The length of the CDR3 is 14 residues. Germline V gene sequence: CDR1 GTSNPN, CDR2 SVGIG (reference sequence). DNA for the CDR3: TGTGCATCGACATCAGCGGTAAGCTCCTACGAGCAGTACTTC. This encodes CASTSAVSSYEQYF.

The DNA of the CDR3 is TGCAGCGTTGGGCGTAGAAGGCAGGACTCCTACAATGAGCAGTTCTTC. It specifies CSVGRRRQDSYNEQFF. The genes are TRBV29-1 and TRBJ2-1; D is undetermined. CDR1 SQVTM and CDR2 ANQGSEA come from the germline V gene. Trimming stripped 4 bases from V and 0 bases from J, with 16 bases between. The CDR3 sequence is 16 residues long.

The V and J genes are TRBV5-1 and TRBJ2-7, with 9 bases identical to TRBD1. The V segment lost 5 bases and the J segment 3 bases; nucleotides outside the gene matches: 12. Germline V gene sequence: CDR1 SGHRS, CDR2 YFSETQ. The CDR3 has 16 amino acids. The CDR3 sequence is CASSATDRGKVYEQYF. Written as DNA, the CDR3 is TGCGCCAGCAGTGCAACGGACAGGGGAAAGGTCTACGAGCAGTACTTC.

The gene calls are TRBV29-1 and TRBJ2-1, with unresolved D. Trimming shortened V by 4 bases and J by 0 bases, and 7 bases separated the two germline ends. The CDR3 loop spans 13 amino acids. The germline V gene encodes CDR1 SQVTM and CDR2 ANQGSEA. CDR3 sequence (DNA): TGCAGCGTTGTCTATAACTCCTACAATGAGCAGTTCTTC. Its protein is CSVVYNSYNEQFF.

The V and J genes are TRBV5-4 and TRBJ2-2; 8 positions match TRBD2. The CDR3 has 14 amino acids. The germline CDR1 and CDR2 sequences are SGHNT and YYREEE (reference sequence). V gave up 4 bases and J gave up 4 bases; unmatched junction bases: 3. CDR3 DNA: TGTGCCAGCAGCACCGGGGGGGCCACCGGGGAGCTGTTTTTT. Translation gives CASSTGGATGELFF.

This clone came up a few times. The chain links TRBV6-6 to TRBJ2-7; 8 positions agree with TRBD2. The trim removed 6 bases at V and 2 bases at J, leaving 6 bases unmatched. CDR1 and CDR2 from the germline V gene are MNHNY and SVGAGI (reference sequence). The CDR3 is made up of 14 amino acids. The CDR3 bases are TGTGCCAGCAGGTCGCCGGGACTAGCCTACGAGCAGTACTTC. Translating gives CASRSPGLAYEQYF.

The genes are TRBV25-1 and TRBJ1-2, with a tentative D call TRBD1 (6 bases). CDR3 length: 12 amino acids. Per germline, CDR1 MGHDK and CDR2 SYGVNS. V was pared by 7 bases and J by 6 bases, with 12 bases between. The CDR3 nucleotides are TGTGCCAGCAACCGGGACACAGATGGCTACACCTTC. Its translation: CASNRDTDGYTF.

The gene calls are TRBV2 and TRBJ2-5; D gene uncertain. Trimming took 10 bases from V and 5 from J, leaving 11 bases between them. Germline V gives CDR1 SNHLY, CDR2 FYNNEI. There are 11 residues in the CDR3. The CDR3 sequence is CATSIAETQYF. CDR3 nucleotides: TGTGCCACCTCGATTGCGGAGACCCAGTACTTC.

This clone was observed a handful of times. V gene TRBV5-1 combines with J gene TRBJ1-6, with 7 bases fitting TRBD1. Germline values: CDR1 SGHRS, CDR2 YFSETQ. The ends lost 3 bases at V and 10 bases at J; junction bases unmatched: 7. The CDR3 has 14 residues. The CDR3 bases are TGCGCCAGCAGCTCCGACAGGGCCGGATCACCCCTCCACTTT. Translation gives CASSSDRAGSPLHF.

V usage is TRBV4-1 and J usage is TRBJ2-7; 7 nucleotides match TRBD1. The CDR3 is 15 amino acids. The junction had 7 bases not matched to a gene; V was cut back by 1 base and J by 4 bases. Germline loops: CDR1 MGHRA, CDR2 YSYEKL. CDR3 bases: TGCGCCAGCAGCCAAGTTTGGCAGGGGGAGTACGAGCAGTACTTC. The encoded protein is CASSQVWQGEYEQYF.

V and J are TRBV11-2 and TRBJ2-5; D is undetermined. The germline CDR1 and CDR2 sequences are SGHAT and FQNNGV. This CDR3 comprises 14 residues. V shed 2 bases and J shed 5 bases, with 12 bases lying between them. The CDR3 DNA reads TGTGCCAGCAGCTTATCGGTACTCCCCGAGACCCAGTACTTC. It specifies CASSLSVLPETQYF.

V and J are TRBV7-2 and TRBJ2-7, with TRBD1 identical over 8 bases. This CDR3 contains 16 residues. CDR1 is SGHTA and CDR2 is FQGNSA in the germline V gene. After removal of 5 bases from V and 3 bases from J, the junction contained 12 bases not matched to a gene. CDR3 amino acids: CASSDPTGVQLYEQYF. The CDR3 DNA sequence: TGTGCCAGCAGCGACCCGACAGGGGTGCAGCTCTACGAGCAGTACTTC.

The chain employs TRBV5-1 and TRBJ1-2, with D possibly TRBD1 on 6 matching bases. V lost 3 bases and J lost 2, with 17 bases in between. Germline CDR1 reads SGHRS; CDR2 reads YFSETQ. CDR3 length: 16 amino acids. The CDR3 DNA is TGCGCCAGCAGCTCCCCCCGGGTACAGGGAAACTATGGCTACACCTTC. Protein sequence: CASSSPRVQGNYGYTF.